The clone carrying this TCR beta chain has at least ten counts. As yet, its antigen is unknown. CDR1 and CDR2 from the germline V gene are KGHDR and SFDVKD. V was clipped by 7 bases and J by 2 bases; unmatched bases: 10. This CDR3 region has 17 residues. The sample is drawn from a study of T cell repertoires in cytomegalovirus infection. TCRdb re-called the reads with MiXCR, one entry per CDR3 protein. The sample has roughly 160,000 distinct CDR3 sequences; roughly a fifth are singletons. This clonotype was obtained from a human donor in good health (CMV status not recorded). Some clones in this sample may be carry-over from other donors' samples. The chain has TRBV24-1 and TRBJ2-3; 11 bases map to TRBD1. The sequences come from CD8+ T cells from cultured PBMCs, collected from culture after CMV antigen stimulation. The CDR3 reads CATSPGRTGGFTDTQYF. The DNA for the CDR3 is TGTGCCACCAGCCCCGGAAGGACAGGGGGCTTCACAGATACGCAGTATTTT.